The 17 T cell receptor beta chains reported below all come from one sample, sequenced in a study of cytomegalovirus exposure and HLA in healthy donors. With 60 Vbeta and 13 Jbeta primers, the PCR was carried out. Measured with immunoSEQ multiplex PCR; TCRdb has only the in-frame clones, and not every one. The sample includes some 170,000 clones, 60% to 80% seen only once; the top ten take roughly 5.8%. The specimen was PBMCs. Receptors originate from a man in his forties in good health and CMV-seropositive.

CDR3 sequence: CASSIDPSYEQYF. As DNA, the CDR3 is TGTGCCAGTAGTATAGACCCTTCCTACGAGCAGTACTTC. The gene calls are TRBV19 and TRBJ2-7; D is unresolved. V lost 0 bases and J 1 base, leaving 4 bases between the germline ends. This CDR3 is 13 amino acids long. Germline CDR1 reads LNHDA; CDR2 reads SQIVND (reference sequence).

The chain carries TRBV5-1 and TRBJ2-3, with 7 nucleotides matching TRBD2. V trimming: 7 bases; J trimming: 0 bases; junction bases outside the gene matches: 8. Germline CDR1 and CDR2: SGHRS and YFSETQ. The CDR3 runs to 15 residues. The CDR3 bases are TGCGCCAGCTGTGCGGGAGTCGGAAGCACAGATACGCAGTATTTT. Residues: CASCAGVGSTDTQYF.

J is TRBJ2-7 and V is TRBV7-2; no definite D call. The CDR3 is 15 residues long. The germline V gene has CDR1 SGHTA and CDR2 FQGNSA. V shed 3 bases and J shed 4 bases, with 16 bases lying between them. CDR3 coding DNA: TGTGCCAGCAGCTTGACGTACAGACAAAATTACGAGCAGTACTTC. As protein: CASSLTYRQNYEQYF. The variable domain in full, with the rest retrieved from reference TRBV7-2 and TRBJ2-7, is GAGVSQSPSNKVTEKGKDVELRCDPISGHTALYWYRQSLGQGLEFLIYFQGNSAPDKSGLPSDRFSAERTGGSVSTLTIQRTQQEDSAVYLCASSLTYRQNYEQYFGPGTRLTVT.

This clone appeared a few times. This sequence joins TRBV7-9 and TRBJ2-5; D might be TRBD2 (6 bases). V lost 10 bases, J lost 6 bases, and 21 bases lay in between. This CDR3 comprises 14 residues. Germline V gene data show CDR1 as SEHNR and CDR2 as FQNEAQ (reference sequence). CDR3 amino acids: CATAGGRGPKTQYF. The CDR3 DNA follows: TGTGCCACGGCTGGTGGGCGGGGTCCCAAGACCCAGTACTTC.

V and J are TRBV4-1 and TRBJ2-3; unclear D gene. Trimming took 1 base from V and 0 from J, leaving 14 bases between them. There are 17 residues in the CDR3. CDR1 is MGHRA and CDR2 is YSYEKL in the germline V gene. The CDR3 loop reads CASSQASPGSSTDTQYF. As DNA, the CDR3 is TGCGCCAGCAGCCAAGCCTCCCCGGGTTCTAGCACAGATACGCAGTATTTT.

The rearrangement links TRBV6-6 to TRBJ1-1, with TRBD1 matching 12 bases. CDR1 and CDR2 (germline): MNHNY, SVGAGI (reference sequence). The trim removed 8 bases at V and 10 bases at J, leaving 11 bases unmatched. This CDR3 is built from 14 residues. CDR3 sequence reads: CASASRDRGLGAFF. CDR3 in DNA: TGTGCCAGCGCTTCCCGGGACAGGGGGCTTGGAGCTTTCTTT.

This chain connects TRBV9 to TRBJ2-1, with 13 bases fitting TRBD2. The CDR3 contains 15 residues. V was clipped by 6 bases and J by 5 bases; unmatched bases: 5. Germline V gene data show CDR1 as SGDLS and CDR2 as YYNGEE. The CDR3, as DNA: TGTGCCAGCACCCCCGGGACTAGCGGGAACAATGAGCAGTTCTTC. It is translated as CASTPGTSGNNEQFF.

The rearrangement links TRBV5-1 to TRBJ1-1; 7 bases match TRBD1. Trimming cost V 4 bases and J 10 bases; bases outside gene matches: 16. CDR3 length: 15 amino acids. Germline V gene data show CDR1 as SGHRS and CDR2 as YFSETQ. The CDR3 nucleotides read TGCGCCAGCAGCGCCCAGGGCAGGGGGAATGTTGGAGCTTTCTTT. Its translation is CASSAQGRGNVGAFF.

In its sample, this clone was seen once. The rearrangement links TRBV27 to TRBJ2-4; TRBD1 aligns across 7 bases. With V trimmed by 5 bases and J by 7 bases, 11 bases remained unmatched. Germline V lookup: CDR1 MNHEY, CDR2 SMNVEV (reference sequence). This CDR3 has 15 residues. The CDR3 protein is CASSAQQGFGNIQYF. Here the CDR3 DNA reads TGTGCCAGCAGTGCTCAACAGGGGTTTGGCAACATTCAGTACTTC.

This sequence joins TRBV7-9 and TRBJ1-2; D remains unclear. This CDR3 is built from 15 residues. CDR1 SEHNR and CDR2 FQNEAQ come from the germline V gene (reference sequence). V lost 4 bases, J lost 0 bases, and 12 bases lay in between. This chain's CDR3 is CASSSDGGPNYGYTF. In DNA form, the CDR3 reads TGTGCCAGCAGCTCGGACGGAGGACCTAACTATGGCTACACCTTC.

The chain combines TRBV28 with TRBJ2-7; the D is unclear. Trimming took 3 bases from V and 6 from J, leaving 9 bases between them. The germline gives CDR1 MDHEN, CDR2 SYDVKM. The CDR3 spans 12 residues. Here the CDR3 DNA reads TGTGCCAGCAGTTTGTCTCGTCGCGAGCAGTACTTC. Its protein is CASSLSRREQYF.

This chain links TRBV10-3 with TRBJ1-1, with D unclear. V shed 3 bases and J shed 5 bases, with 10 bases lying between them. The CDR3 extends over 13 amino acids. Looked up from germline, CDR1 is ENHRY and CDR2 is SYGVKD. CDR3 in amino acids: CAISEGSGTEAFF. CDR3 in DNA: TGTGCCATCAGTGAAGGGAGCGGTACTGAAGCTTTCTTT.

The chain is built from TRBV5-1 and TRBJ1-4, with a weak D call TRBD1 (6 bases). Between the trimmed V and J ends, which lost 4 bases and 6 bases, there was a span of 13 bases. The CDR3 extends over 14 amino acids. Per the germline V gene, CDR1 is SGHRS and CDR2 is YFSETQ. CDR3 residues: CASSTDSSDEKLFF. In DNA form, the CDR3 reads TGCGCCAGCAGCACGGACAGTAGTGATGAAAAACTGTTTTTT.

The gene calls are TRBV21-1 and TRBJ1-6; the tabulated D call, TRBD1, remains unverified against the DNA. TRBV21-1 is flagged as a pseudogene. This CDR3 contains 19 residues. The CDR3 DNA reads as TGTGCCAGCAGCAACAAACACCAGGGGCCTAGGGGAAGGAATTCACCCCTCCACTTT. Protein sequence: CASSNKHQGPRGRNSPLHF.

This sequence joins TRBV11-1 and TRBJ2-7; TRBD2 might be the D (5 bases). Germline assignment: CDR1 SGHAT and CDR2 FQDESV (reference sequence). This CDR3 region has 12 residues. V was clipped by 5 bases and J by 7 bases, with 12 bases between them. DNA for the CDR3: TGTGCCAGCAGCGCTGTCCGAGGGGAGCAGTACTTC. Translated: CASSAVRGEQYF.

The chain has TRBV7-3 and TRBJ2-1; 10 positions match TRBD2. The CDR3 is 15 residues long. From germline, CDR1 is SGHTA and CDR2 FQGTGA. After removal of 1 base from V and 3 bases from J, the junction contained 0 bases not matched to a gene. The CDR3 here is CASSLRLAGYNEQFF. The CDR3 nucleotides are TGTGCCAGCAGCTTAAGACTAGCGGGCTACAATGAGCAGTTCTTC.

The genes are TRBV11-2 and TRBJ1-5; D remains ambiguous. This CDR3 is 13 amino acids long. From germline, CDR1 is SGHAT and CDR2 FQNNGV. Deletions cut 2 bases from V and 11 bases from J, with 13 bases between. The CDR3 reads CASSLTGSGAQHF. CDR3 bases: TGTGCCAGCAGCTTAACGGGGAGCGGGGCCCAGCATTTT.